The 17 T cell receptor beta chains in this list originate from one sample, sequenced in a study of T cells in Graves' hyperthyroidism and ophthalmopathy. The TCR beta CDR3 regions underwent amplification using RNA transcripts as the source. Carried out on the TCR CDR3, a first-round RT-PCR used the HTBI primer set. TCRdb reprocessed the multiplex PCR reads via MiXCR and lists one record per CDR3 protein. This table has fewer than 750,000 distinct CDR3 sequences, roughly 14% appearing once. The sample was blood. These receptors were obtained from a woman in her 50s with Graves' ophthalmopathy.

The sample holds a few counts of this clonotype. V and J are TRBV12-3 or TRBV12-4 and TRBJ1-3; 7 bases align to TRBD1. The trim removed 7 bases at V and 4 bases at J, leaving 7 bases unmatched. The CDR3 is 14 residues long. The CDR3: CASTLNRGGNTIYF. The CDR3 DNA reads TGTGCCAGCACTCTCAACAGGGGCGGAAACACCATATATTTT.

This clonotype was detected ten times or more. The chain has TRBV3-1 and TRBJ2-1; 8 positions match TRBD2. V lost 1 base to trimming and J lost 6 bases; unmatched junction nucleotides: 8. The CDR3 spans 16 residues. The V gene's germline CDR1 is LGHDT and CDR2 YNNKEL (reference sequence). The CDR3 reads CASSQVLSGITNEQFF. The CDR3 DNA reads as TGTGCCAGCAGCCAAGTTCTTAGCGGGATAACCAATGAGCAGTTCTTC.

The sample holds many counts of this clonotype. The V call is TRBV7-9, the J call TRBJ2-1; D is possibly TRBD1 (5 bases). From germline, CDR1 is SEHNR and CDR2 FQNEAQ (reference sequence). The V and J ends lost 1 base and 5 bases respectively, with 12 bases between them. This CDR3 is built from 15 residues. The CDR3 spells CASSLGPGANNEQFF. The CDR3 DNA sequence: TGTGCCAGCAGCTTAGGACCTGGGGCTAACAATGAGCAGTTCTTC. Together with reference TRBV7-9 and TRBJ2-1, the CDR3 gives the full variable domain: DTGVSQNPRHKITKRGQNVTFRCDPISEHNRLYWYRQTLGQGPEFLTYFQNEAQLEKSRLLSDRFSAERPKGSFSTLEIQRTEQGDSAMYLCASSLGPGANNEQFFGPGTRLTVL.

This clonotype was counted at least ten times. The chain combines TRBV7-2 with TRBJ2-1, with D perhaps TRBD2 (5 bases). V was clipped by 4 bases and J by 10 bases, with 14 bases between them. This CDR3 has 13 residues. Per germline, CDR1 SGHTA and CDR2 FQGNSA. The chain's CDR3 is CASSSPPGKEQFF. The DNA of the CDR3 is TGTGCCAGCAGCTCACCCCCGGGAAAGGAGCAGTTCTTC. The full variable domain, completed using reference TRBV7-2 and TRBJ2-1, is GAGVSQSPSNKVTEKGKDVELRCDPISGHTALYWYRQSLGQGLEFLIYFQGNSAPDKSGLPSDRFSAERTGGSVSTLTIQRTQQEDSAVYLCASSSPPGKEQFFGPGTRLTVL.

This chain joins TRBV28 and TRBJ2-7, with 7 bases aligning to TRBD1. Germline-derived CDR1 and CDR2 are MDHEN and SYDVKM. Trimming cost V 1 base and J 0 bases; bases outside gene matches: 6. The CDR3 is 16 amino acids. The CDR3 is CASSLFSGGSSYEQYF. For the CDR3, the DNA is TGTGCCAGCAGTTTATTTTCAGGGGGTAGCTCCTACGAGCAGTACTTC.

This clonotype appeared many times. The J gene is TRBJ1-3, the V gene TRBV6-1, with 7 positions matching TRBD1. The CDR3 consists of 15 residues. CDR1 MNHNS and CDR2 SASEGT come from the germline V gene. Losses at the gene ends were 5 bases for V and 0 bases for J; bases not matched to a gene: 4. In DNA, the CDR3 is TGTGCCAGCAGTCGGGACAGAGACTCTGGAAACACCATATATTTT. It translates to CASSRDRDSGNTIYF.

Only a few counts were recorded for this clonotype. V gene TRBV5-1 combines with J gene TRBJ2-7; D perhaps matches TRBD1 (5 bases). Per the germline V gene, CDR1 is SGHRS and CDR2 is YFSETQ. The V end was cut by 4 bases, the J end by 2 bases, with 16 bases between. CDR3 size: 15 residues. CDR3 region: CASSHVDSIAYEQYF. The CDR3 nucleotides are TGCGCCAGCAGCCACGTCGACAGTATAGCCTACGAGCAGTACTTC.

The rearrangement joins TRBV20-1 to TRBJ2-1, with 8 bases aligning to TRBD2. Germline CDR1 DFQATT, CDR2 SNEGSKA (reference sequence). V gave up 6 bases and J gave up 3 bases; unmatched junction bases: 4. There are 13 residues in the CDR3. For the CDR3, the DNA is TGCAGTGCCCAGAGCGGGGGCTACAATGAGCAGTTCTTC. It encodes CSAQSGGYNEQFF.

This clonotype was detected ten times or more. The chain carries TRBV9 and TRBJ1-2; D unresolved. CDR3 length: 12 amino acids. Germline V gene data show CDR1 as SGDLS and CDR2 as YYNGEE. V dropped 0 bases and J dropped 4 bases, with 4 bases sitting between them. CDR3 in amino acids: CASSVAGYGYTF. CDR3 sequence (DNA): TGTGCCAGCAGCGTAGCCGGCTATGGCTACACCTTC.

The chain uses TRBV6-5 and TRBJ1-5; D ambiguous. The germline CDR1 and CDR2 sequences are MNHEY and SVGAGI. The CDR3 totals 14 residues. V lost 1 base and J lost 2, with 6 bases in between. The CDR3 nucleotides are TGTGCCAGCAGTTACTTTGCGGGCAATCAGCCCCAGCATTTT. This codes for CASSYFAGNQPQHF.

This clonotype was detected ten times or more. V and J are TRBV28 and TRBJ2-7, with a tentative D call TRBD2 (6 bases). Trimming stripped 3 bases from V and 7 bases from J, with 19 bases between. Germline-derived CDR1 and CDR2 are MDHEN and SYDVKM. This CDR3 contains 15 residues. CDR3: CASSFNVGSPREQYF. The CDR3 DNA sequence: TGTGCCAGCAGTTTTAATGTCGGGAGTCCTCGGGAGCAGTACTTC. The entire variable domain, with the rest obtained from reference TRBV28 and TRBJ2-7, is as follows: DVKVTQSSRYLVKRTGEKVFLECVQDMDHENMFWYRQDPGLGLRLIYFSYDVKMKEKGDIPEGYSVSREKKERFSLILESASTNQTSMYLCASSFNVGSPREQYFGPGTRLTVT.

This clonotype was recorded many times. The chain recombines TRBV24-1 with TRBJ1-1, with D possibly being TRBD1 (6 bases). Deletions cut 5 bases from V and 3 bases from J, with 9 bases between. Germline V CDR1 and CDR2: KGHDR, SFDVKD. This CDR3 has 13 residues. The CDR3 sequence is CATSAQGYTEAFF. CDR3 coding DNA: TGTGCCACCAGTGCACAGGGCTACACTGAAGCTTTCTTT.

Many counts were recorded for this clonotype. The V call is TRBV12-3 or TRBV12-4, the J call TRBJ2-7, with TRBD1 matching 7 bases. V trimming: 3 bases; J trimming: 6 bases; junction bases outside the gene matches: 2. CDR3 length equals 12 residues. Here the CDR3 reads CASSLGTVEQYF. CDR3 in DNA: TGTGCCAGCAGTTTGGGGACAGTCGAGCAGTACTTC.

This clonotype was picked up a small number of times. The chain is built from TRBV12-3 or TRBV12-4 and TRBJ2-1; unclear D gene. This CDR3 comprises 13 residues. V was shortened by 2 bases and J by 9 bases, with 11 bases between the two germline ends. For the CDR3, the DNA is TGTGCCAGCAGTTTAAATGGGGTTGGTGAGCAGTTCTTC. Translating gives CASSLNGVGEQFF.

This clonotype was counted many times. The V call is TRBV11-2, the J call TRBJ2-3; TRBD2 is a possible D gene (5 bases). The V and J ends lost 8 bases and 2 bases respectively, with 8 bases between them. The CDR3 has 12 amino acids. Germline V gene lookup returns CDR1 SGHAT and CDR2 FQNNGV. CDR3 in amino acids: CASSGITDTQYF. CDR3 nucleotide sequence: TGTGCCAGCTCGGGAATCACAGATACGCAGTATTTT.

This clonotype was seen many times. This chain links TRBV9 with TRBJ2-7; 7 bases are a match to TRBD2. Germline V gene data show CDR1 as SGDLS and CDR2 as YYNGEE. J gave up 1 base and V 0 bases, and 7 bases lay outside the gene matches. This CDR3 region has 16 residues. The CDR3 here is CASSVGGGRSSYEQYF. The CDR3 DNA reads TGTGCCAGCAGCGTAGGGGGCGGGAGATCTTCCTACGAGCAGTACTTC.

This clonotype was recorded at least ten times. J is TRBJ2-7 and V is TRBV6-1, with a possible D match to TRBD1 (6 bases). The CDR3 has 15 residues. V shed 6 bases and J shed 0 bases, with 15 bases lying between them. Germline V gene lookup returns CDR1 MNHNS and CDR2 SASEGT. The DNA for the CDR3 is TGTGCCAGCAGCCAACGGGACACCGTCTCCTACGAGCAGTACTTC. Protein product: CASSQRDTVSYEQYF.